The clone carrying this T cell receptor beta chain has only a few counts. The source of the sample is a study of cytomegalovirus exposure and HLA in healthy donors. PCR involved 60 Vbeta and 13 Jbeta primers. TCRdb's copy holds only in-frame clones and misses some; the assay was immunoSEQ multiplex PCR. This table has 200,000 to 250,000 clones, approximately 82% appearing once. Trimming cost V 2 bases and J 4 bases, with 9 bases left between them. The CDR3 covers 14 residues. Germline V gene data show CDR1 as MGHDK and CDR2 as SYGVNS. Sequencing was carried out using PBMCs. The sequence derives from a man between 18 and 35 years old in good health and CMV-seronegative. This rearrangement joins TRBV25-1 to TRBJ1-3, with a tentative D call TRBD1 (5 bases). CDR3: CASSEPGNGNTIYF. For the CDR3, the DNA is TGTGCCAGCAGTGAACCAGGGAACGGAAACACCATATATTTT.